This T cell receptor beta chain was identified in a study of cytomegalovirus exposure and HLA in healthy donors. Study-level findings and limits: A missense DCLRE1C variant was associated with V- and J-gene trimming of TCR beta chains in a later analysis, and an independent cohort replicated the association. An observed cluster of highly shared sequence variants was recorded as a likely sequencing artifact. Reports credit the classifier with highly specific, highly sensitive diagnosis of cytomegalovirus status.

This PCR relied on a set of 60 Vbeta primers and 13 Jbeta primers. Repertoires were generated with immunoSEQ multiplex PCR, while TCRdb's copy carries only in-frame clones and drops some. This table holds roughly 82,000 clones, approximately 74% found once. A note on this clone: The antigen remains undetermined.

Germline CDR1 reads LNHNV; CDR2 reads YYDKDF (reference sequence). This CDR3 has 13 amino acids. V was pared by 0 bases and J by 5 bases, with 7 bases between. The source of this sequence is a woman aged 45-60 years in good health and CMV-seropositive. Source material: PBMCs. The gene calls are TRBV15 and TRBJ2-5; D ambiguous. This CDR3 reads CATSRDNEETQYF. In nucleotides, the CDR3 is TGTGCCACCAGCAGAGATAATGAGGAGACCCAGTACTTC.